This T cell receptor (beta chain) was identified in a study of blood T cell repertoires in COVID-19 (dated by TCRdb to between 2020 and 2021). In terms of the full investigation: The collaborator samples originated in the United States, Italy and Spain and spanned the acute and convalescent phases of COVID-19. Nearly every sample came with metadata listing a de-identified subject ID, COVID-19 status, age in years and sex. A freely available public database, intended as a resource for researchers studying the immune response to SARS-CoV-2, is where the repertoires were released. HLA class I and class II types, where available, came from metadata supplied by the sample provider rather than from assay-based typing. The samples were drawn from two sources: the first 160 participants of the ongoing ImmuneRACE study, and 1,000 to 1,500 subjects contributed by 6 global collaborators. Subjects who had been exposed to COVID-19, were actively infected with it, or had recovered from it provided the deeply sampled blood TCRbeta repertoires that made up the dataset. The material from the prospective study consisted of cDNA or gDNA derived from T cells, B-cell-depleted T cells, or PBMCs. Findings and caveats that apply to the study as a whole: The amount of clinical and demographic metadata varied by source and participant and was provided uncurated.

In Seattle, one collaborating source enrolled patients while the infection was active and tracked those patients longitudinally over the course of disease. Each collaborating institution followed its own protocols to collect whole blood in K2EDTA tubes. For TCRbeta analysis, collaborators shipped samples in one of three forms: frozen whole blood, isolated PBMCs, or DNA extracted from either of those sample types. The CDR3 runs 13 amino acids, cysteine and phenylalanine included. Only the CDR3 portion is preserved as DNA: 39 bases, with reading frame beginning at the first base. V loses 5 bases of germline sequence and J loses 5 bases, and the interval between the two ends is 12 bases. CDR1 and CDR2, looked up from the germline V gene (reference sequence), are LGHDT and YNNKEL. TCRbeta CDR3 regions were amplified from genomic DNA by means of the immunoSEQ Assay, a bias-controlled multiplex PCR. Regarding the original processing steps: The number of nucleated cells in each sample was estimated by amplification of reference gene primers within the assay. To quantify the absolute abundance of each unique TCRbeta CDR3 rearrangement, sequence reads were collapsed and filtered. For each sample, productive Simpson clonality was calculated by taking the square root of Simpson's diversity index across productive rearrangements. TCRdb re-hosts the immuneACCESS table, in-frame sequences only. Its copies lack some clones; in the studies checked, an unresolved V gene accounts for under half of them, and the cause for the rest is not known. V and J calls plus clone size are reproduced from that table; the DNA served to infer D and trimming. The sample table shows about 140,000 clones, and roughly 89% are seen once. The leading ten clones occupy almost 9% of the sample.

Turning to this clone: It lacks a known antigen. Base qualities are missing; no much larger clone stands one base away.

The clonotype was recovered from a man between 25 and 39 years old with COVID-19, enrolled during active disease. Material: peripheral blood. This sequence uses TRBV3-1 (or the pseudogene TRBV3-2) and TRBJ1-1; no D segment can be confidently identified. For the CDR3, the sequence is CASSSMRRTEAFF. DNA sequence: TGTGCCAGCAGCTCGATGCGGAGGACTGAAGCTTTCTTT.